Listed below are T cell receptor beta chains from one sample, sequenced in a study of blood T cells in healthy people across ages. TCRdb analysed the 5' RACE reads with MiXCR anew, one entry per CDR3 protein. The sample records around 1,900,000 distinct CDR3 sequences, about 39% being singletons. Sequencing was carried out using blood. All receptors come from a human donor in good health. Both conserved end residues are part of each CDR3. D genes are given only for firm matches. Only some rows state a clone size, as once, few, many or a class for expanded clones.

cdr3_length: 19; j_call: TRBJ2-3; v_call: TRBV4-3; d_call: TRBD2; clone_size: NA; cdr3_aa: CASSQDVLDGLAGGTPKYF; cdr3_nt: TGCGCCAGCAGCCAAGATGTTCTCGACGGACTAGCGGGGGGTACTCCGAAGTATTTT
cdr3_length: 16; j_call: TRBJ2-7; v_call: TRBV12-5; d_call: NA; clone_size: NA; cdr3_aa: CASGLVGVQSTYEQYF; cdr3_nt: TGTGCTAGTGGCCTGGTTGGAGTCCAGAGTACCTACGAGCAGTACTTC
cdr3_length: 16; j_call: TRBJ2-1; v_call: TRBV16; d_call: NA; clone_size: NA; cdr3_aa: CASSQWGGPPNNEQFF; cdr3_nt: TGTGCCAGCAGCCAATGGGGGGGGCCCCCCAACAATGAGCAGTTCTTC
cdr3_length: 14; j_call: TRBJ2-7; v_call: TRBV7-2; d_call: NA; clone_size: NA; cdr3_aa: CASSFGFGTYEQYF; cdr3_nt: TGTGCCAGCAGCTTCGGTTTTGGGACTTACGAGCAGTACTTC
cdr3_length: 16; j_call: TRBJ2-7; v_call: TRBV5-5; d_call: TRBD2; clone_size: NA; cdr3_aa: CASSPPTSGGFGEQYF; cdr3_nt: TGTGCCAGCAGCCCGCCAACTAGCGGGGGTTTCGGGGAGCAGTACTTC
cdr3_length: 13; j_call: TRBJ2-3; v_call: TRBV20-1; d_call: NA; clone_size: few; cdr3_aa: CSLKTVYTDTQYF; cdr3_nt: TGCAGTCTCAAGACGGTCTACACAGATACGCAGTATTTT
cdr3_length: 14; j_call: TRBJ1-5; v_call: TRBV6-5; d_call: NA; clone_size: NA; cdr3_aa: CASSLGPRRQPRHF; cdr3_nt: TGTGCCAGCAGTCTAGGGCCGCGTCGGCAGCCCCGGCATTTT
cdr3_length: 13; j_call: TRBJ1-2; v_call: TRBV4-1; d_call: TRBD1; clone_size: NA; cdr3_aa: CASSLPTGGGYTF; cdr3_nt: TGCGCCAGCAGCCTGCCGACAGGGGGTGGCTACACCTTC
cdr3_length: 14; j_call: TRBJ2-5; v_call: TRBV6-5; d_call: NA; clone_size: many; cdr3_aa: CASSYSRDMATQYF; cdr3_nt: TGTGCCAGCAGTTACTCGAGAGACATGGCGACCCAGTACTTC
cdr3_length: 14; j_call: TRBJ1-2; v_call: TRBV6-5; d_call: NA; clone_size: NA; cdr3_aa: CASSGSRDGYGYTF; cdr3_nt: TGTGCCAGCAGTGGTTCTAGGGACGGCTATGGCTACACCTTC
cdr3_length: 14; j_call: TRBJ1-2; v_call: TRBV5-1; d_call: TRBD1; clone_size: NA; cdr3_aa: CASSLDTGTGGYTF; cdr3_nt: TGCGCCAGCAGCTTGGATACGGGGACAGGAGGCTACACCTTC
cdr3_length: 13; j_call: TRBJ2-4; v_call: TRBV12-3/TRBV12-4; d_call: TRBD1; clone_size: NA; cdr3_aa: CASSTTGVEVRYF; cdr3_nt: TGTGCCAGCAGTACTACAGGGGTGGAAGTGCGGTACTTC
cdr3_length: 18; j_call: TRBJ2-1; v_call: TRBV5-4; d_call: TRBD2; clone_size: NA; cdr3_aa: CASSFAGTSGFSYNEQFF; cdr3_nt: TGTGCCAGCAGCTTCGCCGGGACTAGCGGATTCTCCTACAATGAGCAGTTCTTC
cdr3_length: 17; j_call: TRBJ2-5; v_call: TRBV7-8; d_call: TRBD2; clone_size: few; cdr3_aa: CASSRLWGGDPQETQYF; cdr3_nt: TGTGCCAGCAGTCGCCTCTGGGGAGGGGACCCCCAAGAGACCCAGTACTTC
cdr3_length: 12; j_call: TRBJ1-2; v_call: TRBV28; d_call: NA; clone_size: NA; cdr3_aa: CASAMGSYGYTF; cdr3_nt: TGTGCCAGTGCAATGGGCTCCTATGGCTACACCTTC
cdr3_length: 15; j_call: TRBJ2-1; v_call: TRBV10-3; d_call: TRBD1; clone_size: few; cdr3_aa: CAIKEGQGTYNEQFF; cdr3_nt: TGTGCCATCAAGGAGGGACAGGGCACGTACAATGAGCAGTTCTTC
cdr3_length: 15; j_call: TRBJ1-1; v_call: TRBV18; d_call: NA; clone_size: NA; cdr3_aa: CASSPPGGPNTEAFF; cdr3_nt: TGTGCCAGCTCACCTCCTGGAGGGCCGAACACTGAAGCTTTCTTT
cdr3_length: 13; j_call: TRBJ2-3; v_call: TRBV20-1; d_call: NA; clone_size: few; cdr3_aa: CSASRLSTDTQYF; cdr3_nt: TGCAGTGCTAGTAGGCTAAGCACAGATACGCAGTATTTT
cdr3_length: 13; j_call: TRBJ1-1; v_call: TRBV7-9; d_call: NA; clone_size: NA; cdr3_aa: CASSSRADTEAFF; cdr3_nt: TGTGCCAGCAGCTCTAGGGCTGACACTGAAGCTTTCTTT
cdr3_length: 14; j_call: TRBJ2-7; v_call: TRBV20-1; d_call: NA; clone_size: NA; cdr3_aa: CSARDRVRGCEQYF; cdr3_nt: TGCAGTGCTAGAGATCGGGTCAGGGGTTGCGAGCAGTACTTC
cdr3_length: 14; j_call: TRBJ2-4; v_call: TRBV20-1; d_call: TRBD1; clone_size: NA; cdr3_aa: CSARDAQGAHIQYF; cdr3_nt: TGCAGTGCTAGAGATGCGCAGGGGGCACACATTCAGTACTTC
cdr3_length: 15; j_call: TRBJ1-1; v_call: TRBV4-3; d_call: NA; clone_size: few; cdr3_aa: CASSLIVRDNTEAFF; cdr3_nt: TGCGCCAGCAGCCTTATTGTAAGGGACAACACTGAAGCTTTCTTT
cdr3_length: 15; j_call: TRBJ2-1; v_call: TRBV7-2; d_call: NA; clone_size: NA; cdr3_aa: CASSLFPSSYNEQFF; cdr3_nt: TGTGCCAGCAGCTTATTCCCCAGCTCCTACAATGAGCAGTTCTTC
cdr3_length: 13; j_call: TRBJ2-1; v_call: TRBV20-1; d_call: NA; clone_size: NA; cdr3_aa: CSATPTRYNEQFF; cdr3_nt: TGCAGTGCGACCCCGACTCGCTACAATGAGCAGTTCTTC
cdr3_length: 12; j_call: TRBJ1-1; v_call: TRBV7-3; d_call: NA; clone_size: few; cdr3_aa: CASSLQGTPAFF; cdr3_nt: TGTGCCAGCTCCCTCCAGGGCACCCCGGCTTTCTTT
cdr3_length: 13; j_call: TRBJ1-2; v_call: TRBV3-1; d_call: NA; clone_size: NA; cdr3_aa: CASSQRTSPGYTF; cdr3_nt: TGTGCCAGCAGCCAACGGACATCTCCGGGCTACACCTTC
cdr3_length: 15; j_call: TRBJ2-7; v_call: TRBV6-2/TRBV6-3; d_call: TRBD1; clone_size: few; cdr3_aa: CASSNTGATEHEQYF; cdr3_nt: TGTGCCAGCAGCAACACAGGGGCGACGGAGCACGAGCAGTACTTC
cdr3_length: 16; j_call: TRBJ2-7; v_call: TRBV7-2; d_call: NA; clone_size: few; cdr3_aa: CASSLWIGGGGNEQYF; cdr3_nt: TGTGCCAGCAGCTTATGGATAGGGGGCGGCGGGAACGAGCAGTACTTC
cdr3_length: 16; j_call: TRBJ2-1; v_call: TRBV7-3; d_call: TRBD2; clone_size: few; cdr3_aa: CASSLLPSGGSNEQFF; cdr3_nt: TGTGCCAGCAGCTTACTGCCTAGCGGGGGGTCGAATGAGCAGTTCTTC